This TCR beta chain stems from a study of blood T cell repertoires in COVID-19. In the original processing: Cell counts per sample came from amplifying reference gene primers. Measured with immunoSEQ multiplex PCR; TCRdb has only the in-frame clones, and not every one. The V and J calls and clone size come from that table; D and trimming were worked out from the DNA. The data show roughly 420,000 clones, 70% to 90% seen once. CDR3 length equals 16 residues. Germline values: CDR1 SGHVS, CDR2 FNYEAQ. The junction had 7 bases not matched to a gene; V was cut back by 5 bases and J by 4 bases. Participant-given clinical history determined each cohort assignment.

This chain joins TRBV7-6 and TRBJ1-5; 11 bases map to TRBD1. The source material was PBMCs or T cells enriched from blood (not recorded which). The source is a woman aged 25 to 39 with acute COVID-19. CDR3 sequence: CASSLGQGVWNQPQHF. The DNA for the CDR3 is TGTGCCAGCAGCCTGGGACAGGGGGTGTGGAATCAGCCCCAGCATTTT. Looking up the rest from reference TRBV7-6 and TRBJ1-5 gives the full variable domain: GAGVSQSPRYKVTKRGQDVALRCDPISGHVSLYWYRQALGQGPEFLTYFNYEAQQDKSGLPNDRFSAERPEGSISTLTIQRTEQRDSAMYRCASSLGQGVWNQPQHFGDGTRLSIL.